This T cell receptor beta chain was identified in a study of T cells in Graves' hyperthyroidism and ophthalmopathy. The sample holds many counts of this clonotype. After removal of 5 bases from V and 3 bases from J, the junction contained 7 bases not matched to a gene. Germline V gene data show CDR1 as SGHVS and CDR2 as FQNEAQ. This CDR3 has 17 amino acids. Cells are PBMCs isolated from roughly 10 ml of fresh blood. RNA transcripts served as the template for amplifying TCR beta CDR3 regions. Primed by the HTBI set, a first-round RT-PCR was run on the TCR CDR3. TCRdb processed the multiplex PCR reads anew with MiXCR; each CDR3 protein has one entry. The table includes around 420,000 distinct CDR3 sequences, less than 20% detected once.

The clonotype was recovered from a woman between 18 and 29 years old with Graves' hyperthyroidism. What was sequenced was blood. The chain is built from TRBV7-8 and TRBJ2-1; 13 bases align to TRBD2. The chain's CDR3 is CASSLRTSGSLYNEQFF. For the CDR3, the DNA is TGTGCCAGCAGCCTTCGGACTAGCGGGAGCCTCTACAATGAGCAGTTCTTC.